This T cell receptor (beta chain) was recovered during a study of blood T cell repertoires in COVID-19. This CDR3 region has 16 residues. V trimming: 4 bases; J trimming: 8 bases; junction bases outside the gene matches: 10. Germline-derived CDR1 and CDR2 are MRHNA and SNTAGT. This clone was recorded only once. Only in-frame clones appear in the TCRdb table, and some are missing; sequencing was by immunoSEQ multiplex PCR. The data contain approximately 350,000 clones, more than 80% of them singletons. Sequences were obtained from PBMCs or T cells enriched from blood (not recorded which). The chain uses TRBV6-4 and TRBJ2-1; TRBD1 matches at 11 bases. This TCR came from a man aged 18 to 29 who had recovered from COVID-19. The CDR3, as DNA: TGTGCCAGCAGTGCCTCCCGGACAGGGGGCCTGGATGAGCAGTTCTTC. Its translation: CASSASRTGGLDEQFF.